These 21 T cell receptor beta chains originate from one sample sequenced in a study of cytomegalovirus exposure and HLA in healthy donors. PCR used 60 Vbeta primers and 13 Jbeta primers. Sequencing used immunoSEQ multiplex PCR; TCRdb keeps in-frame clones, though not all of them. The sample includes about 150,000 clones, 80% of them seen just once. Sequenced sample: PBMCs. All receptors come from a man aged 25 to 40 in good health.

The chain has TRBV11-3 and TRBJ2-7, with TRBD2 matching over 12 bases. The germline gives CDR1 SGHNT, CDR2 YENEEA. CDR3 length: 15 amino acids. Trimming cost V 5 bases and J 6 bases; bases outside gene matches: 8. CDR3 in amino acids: CASSPSTSGSVEQYF. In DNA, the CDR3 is TGTGCCAGCAGCCCATCGACTAGCGGGAGTGTCGAGCAGTACTTC.

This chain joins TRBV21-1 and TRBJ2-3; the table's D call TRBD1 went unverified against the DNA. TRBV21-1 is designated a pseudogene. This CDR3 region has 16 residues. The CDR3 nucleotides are TGTGCCAGCAGCAAAGGACACGGAACCTTCACAGATACGCAGTATTTT. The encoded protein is CASSKGHGTFTDTQYF.

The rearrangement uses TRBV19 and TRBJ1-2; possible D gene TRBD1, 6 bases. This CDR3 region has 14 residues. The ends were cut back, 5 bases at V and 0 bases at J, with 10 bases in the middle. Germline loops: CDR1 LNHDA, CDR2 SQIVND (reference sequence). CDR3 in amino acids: CASSSGTPNYGYTF. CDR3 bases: TGTGCCAGTAGTTCCGGGACACCTAACTATGGCTACACCTTC.

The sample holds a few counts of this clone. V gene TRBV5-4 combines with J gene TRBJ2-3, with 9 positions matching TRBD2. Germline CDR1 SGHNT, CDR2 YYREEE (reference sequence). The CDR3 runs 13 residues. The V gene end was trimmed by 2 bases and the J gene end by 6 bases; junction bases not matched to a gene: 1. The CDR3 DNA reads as TGTGCCAGCAGCTTCGGGACTAGCGATACGCAGTATTTT. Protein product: CASSFGTSDTQYF.

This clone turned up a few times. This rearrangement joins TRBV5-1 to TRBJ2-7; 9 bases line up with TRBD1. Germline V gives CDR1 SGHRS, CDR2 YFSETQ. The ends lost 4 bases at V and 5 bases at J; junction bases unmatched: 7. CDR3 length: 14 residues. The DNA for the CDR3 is TGCGCCAGCAGCACTGGGGACAGGGTAAACGAGCAGTACTTC. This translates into CASSTGDRVNEQYF.

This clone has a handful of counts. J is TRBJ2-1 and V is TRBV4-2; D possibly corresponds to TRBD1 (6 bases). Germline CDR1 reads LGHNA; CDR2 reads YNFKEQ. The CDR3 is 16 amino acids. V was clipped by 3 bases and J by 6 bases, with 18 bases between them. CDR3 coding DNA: TGTGCCAGCAGCCAGGCTGGGGGCGCCGGGACCAATGAGCAGTTCTTC. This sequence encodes CASSQAGGAGTNEQFF.

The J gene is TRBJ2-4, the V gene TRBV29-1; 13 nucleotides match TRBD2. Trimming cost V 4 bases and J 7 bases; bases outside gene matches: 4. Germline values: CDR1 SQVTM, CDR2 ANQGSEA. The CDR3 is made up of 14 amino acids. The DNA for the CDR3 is TGCAGCGTTGGTTCACTAGCGGGGGGGAACATTCAGTACTTC. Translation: CSVGSLAGGNIQYF.

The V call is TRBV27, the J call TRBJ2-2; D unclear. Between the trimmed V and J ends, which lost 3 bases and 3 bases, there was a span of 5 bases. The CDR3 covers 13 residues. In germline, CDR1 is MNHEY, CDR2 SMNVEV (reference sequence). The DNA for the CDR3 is TGTGCCAGCAGTTTGGCAGACACCGGGGAGCTGTTTTTT. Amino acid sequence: CASSLADTGELFF.

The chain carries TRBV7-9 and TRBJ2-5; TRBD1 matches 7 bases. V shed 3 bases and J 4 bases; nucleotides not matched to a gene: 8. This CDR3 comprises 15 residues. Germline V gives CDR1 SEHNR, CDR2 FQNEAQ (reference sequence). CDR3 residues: CASSFKTGELETQYF. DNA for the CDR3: TGTGCCAGCAGCTTTAAAACAGGGGAATTAGAGACCCAGTACTTC.

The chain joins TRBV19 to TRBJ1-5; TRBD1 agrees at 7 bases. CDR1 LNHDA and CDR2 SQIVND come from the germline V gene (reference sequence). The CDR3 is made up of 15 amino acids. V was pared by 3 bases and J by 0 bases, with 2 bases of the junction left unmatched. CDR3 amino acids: CASSIYRGSNQPQHF. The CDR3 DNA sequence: TGTGCCAGTAGTATCTACAGGGGTAGCAATCAGCCCCAGCATTTT.

CDR3 nucleotides: TGTGCCACCAGCAAGGAGCTAGCGGGAGTTTACAATGAGCAGTTCTTC. Its protein product is CATSKELAGVYNEQFF. This rearrangement joins TRBV15 to TRBJ2-1; 10 nucleotides line up with TRBD2. Germline-derived CDR1 and CDR2 are LNHNV and YYDKDF (reference sequence). The V segment lost 4 bases and the J segment 4 bases; nucleotides outside the gene matches: 7. CDR3 size: 16 residues.

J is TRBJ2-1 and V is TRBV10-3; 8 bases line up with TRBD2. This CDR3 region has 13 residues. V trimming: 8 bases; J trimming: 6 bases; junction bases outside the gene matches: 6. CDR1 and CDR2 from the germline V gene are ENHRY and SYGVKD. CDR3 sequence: CAIGGGSPNEQFF. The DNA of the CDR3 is TGTGCCATCGGCGGGGGGTCGCCCAATGAGCAGTTCTTC.

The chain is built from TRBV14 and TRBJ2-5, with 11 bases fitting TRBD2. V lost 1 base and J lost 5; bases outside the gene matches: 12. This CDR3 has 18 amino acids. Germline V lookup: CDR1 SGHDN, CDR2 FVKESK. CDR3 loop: CASSQGWLAGGYTETQYF. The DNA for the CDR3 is TGTGCCAGCAGCCAAGGGTGGCTAGCGGGAGGTTATACGGAGACCCAGTACTTC.

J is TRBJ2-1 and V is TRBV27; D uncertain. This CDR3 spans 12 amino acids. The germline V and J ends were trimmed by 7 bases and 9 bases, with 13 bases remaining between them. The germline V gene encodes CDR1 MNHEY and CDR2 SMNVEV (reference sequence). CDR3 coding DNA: TGTGCCAGCATGGGCCAGGCTGCTGAGCAGTTCTTC. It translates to CASMGQAAEQFF.

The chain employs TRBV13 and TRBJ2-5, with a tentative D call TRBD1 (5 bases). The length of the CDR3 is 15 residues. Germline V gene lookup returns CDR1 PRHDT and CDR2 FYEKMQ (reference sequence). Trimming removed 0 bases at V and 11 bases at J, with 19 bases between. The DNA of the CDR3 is TGTGCCAGCAGCTTAGGGACAGTCGGAAGGGTGGAGCAGTACTTC. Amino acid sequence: CASSLGTVGRVEQYF.

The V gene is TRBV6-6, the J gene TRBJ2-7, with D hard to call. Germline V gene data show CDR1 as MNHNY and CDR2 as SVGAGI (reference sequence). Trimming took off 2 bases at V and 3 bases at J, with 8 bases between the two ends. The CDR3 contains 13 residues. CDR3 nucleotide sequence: TGTGCCAGCAGTTACGGCGGAAACTACGAGCAGTACTTC. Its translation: CASSYGGNYEQYF.

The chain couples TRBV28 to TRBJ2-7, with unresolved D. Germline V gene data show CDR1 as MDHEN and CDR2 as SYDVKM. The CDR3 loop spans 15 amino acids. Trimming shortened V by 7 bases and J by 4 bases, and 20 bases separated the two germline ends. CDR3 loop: CASTTPAEPRYEQYF. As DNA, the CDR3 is TGTGCCAGCACAACCCCGGCGGAACCAAGGTACGAGCAGTACTTC.

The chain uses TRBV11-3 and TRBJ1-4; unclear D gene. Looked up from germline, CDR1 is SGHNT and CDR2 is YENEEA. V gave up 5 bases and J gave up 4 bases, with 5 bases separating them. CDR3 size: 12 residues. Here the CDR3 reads CASSRVNEKLFF. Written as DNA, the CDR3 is TGTGCCAGCAGCCGAGTTAATGAAAAACTGTTTTTT.

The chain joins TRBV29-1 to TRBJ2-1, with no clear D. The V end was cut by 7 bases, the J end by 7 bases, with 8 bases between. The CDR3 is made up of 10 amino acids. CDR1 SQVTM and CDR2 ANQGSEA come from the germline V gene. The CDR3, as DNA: TGCAGCGGCGAGAGAAATGAGCAGTTCTTC. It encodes CSGERNEQFF.

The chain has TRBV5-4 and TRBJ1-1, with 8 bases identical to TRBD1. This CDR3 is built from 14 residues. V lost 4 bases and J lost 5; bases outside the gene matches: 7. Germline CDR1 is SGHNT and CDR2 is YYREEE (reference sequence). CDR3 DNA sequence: TGTGCCAGCAGCCGAGACAGGGGTTCAACTGAAGCTTTCTTT. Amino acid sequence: CASSRDRGSTEAFF.

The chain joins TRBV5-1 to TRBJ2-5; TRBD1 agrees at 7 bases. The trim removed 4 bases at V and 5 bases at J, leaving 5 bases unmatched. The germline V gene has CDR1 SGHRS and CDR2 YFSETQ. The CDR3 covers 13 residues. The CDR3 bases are TGCGCCAGCAGCCAACAGGGGTCGGAGACCCAGTACTTC. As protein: CASSQQGSETQYF.